A selection of T cell receptor beta chains follows, all from one sample in a study of cytomegalovirus exposure and HLA in healthy donors. Only in-frame clones appear in the TCRdb table, and some are missing; sequencing was by immunoSEQ multiplex PCR. The sample totals more than 45,000 clones. Sequences were obtained from PBMCs. Receptors were obtained from a woman aged 55-70 years in good health and CMV-seropositive. Both conserved end residues are part of each CDR3. The order of the fields is J gene, V gene, D gene, CDR3 protein, CDR3 DNA. A D gene is named only where the DNA matches it firmly.

j_call: TRBJ2-5; v_call: TRBV2; d_call: TRBD2; cdr3_aa: CASSEMRGAPETQYF; cdr3_nt: TGTGCCAGCAGTGAAATGCGGGGGGCGCCTGAGACCCAGTACTTC
j_call: TRBJ2-7; v_call: TRBV4-1; d_call: TRBD2; cdr3_aa: CASSQGGGAPVSYEQYF; cdr3_nt: TGCGCCAGCAGCCAAGGCGGGGGGGCCCCCGTCTCCTACGAGCAGTACTTC
j_call: TRBJ1-2; v_call: TRBV11-3; d_call: NA; cdr3_aa: CASSLSRVPCTF; cdr3_nt: TGTGCCAGCAGCCTTAGCAGGGTCCCCTGTACCTTC
j_call: TRBJ1-1; v_call: TRBV29-1; d_call: NA; cdr3_aa: CSVEVRRYNTEAFF; cdr3_nt: TGCAGCGTTGAAGTTCGCAGATACAACACTGAAGCTTTCTTT
j_call: TRBJ2-3; v_call: TRBV5-1; d_call: TRBD2; cdr3_aa: CASSRGPRGGSTDTQYF; cdr3_nt: TGCGCCAGCAGCAGGGGCCCGCGGGGGGGAAGTACAGATACGCAGTATTTT
j_call: TRBJ2-7; v_call: TRBV7-9; d_call: TRBD1; cdr3_aa: CASSFGQGPYEQYF; cdr3_nt: TGTGCCAGCAGCTTTGGACAGGGCCCATACGAGCAGTACTTC
j_call: TRBJ2-2; v_call: TRBV6-6; d_call: TRBD1; cdr3_aa: CASSNFGQGFTGELFF; cdr3_nt: TGTGCCAGCAGTAACTTCGGACAGGGGTTTACCGGGGAGCTGTTTTTT
j_call: TRBJ1-2; v_call: TRBV14; d_call: NA; cdr3_aa: CASSQSTISYTF; cdr3_nt: TGTGCCAGCAGCCAGTCTACTATTAGCTACACCTTC
j_call: TRBJ1-3; v_call: TRBV29-1; d_call: NA; cdr3_aa: CSVGGTSGNTIYF; cdr3_nt: TGCAGCGTGGGAGGGACATCTGGAAACACCATATATTTT
j_call: TRBJ1-1; v_call: TRBV9; d_call: TRBD1; cdr3_aa: CASSVEQGARTEAFF; cdr3_nt: TGTGCCAGCAGCGTGGAACAGGGGGCGCGGACTGAAGCTTTCTTT
j_call: TRBJ1-5; v_call: TRBV15; d_call: NA; cdr3_aa: CATSSDSGLDFLTQPQHF; cdr3_nt: TGTGCCACCAGCAGTGACAGTGGCTTAGATTTTTTGACTCAGCCCCAGCATTTT
j_call: TRBJ1-3; v_call: TRBV27; d_call: TRBD1; cdr3_aa: CASSRTGTGGRGAGNTIYF; cdr3_nt: TGTGCCAGCAGCCGCACTGGGACAGGGGGAAGAGGGGCGGGAAACACCATATATTTT
j_call: TRBJ1-2; v_call: TRBV28; d_call: NA; cdr3_aa: CASTSGPEAYGYTF; cdr3_nt: TGTGCCAGCACCTCAGGACCGGAGGCCTATGGCTACACCTTC
j_call: TRBJ2-5; v_call: TRBV6-1; d_call: TRBD2; cdr3_aa: CASSGTSGQETQYF; cdr3_nt: TGTGCCAGCAGTGGGACTAGCGGACAAGAGACCCAGTACTTC
j_call: TRBJ2-2; v_call: TRBV4-1; d_call: NA; cdr3_aa: CASSQVAETNTGELFF; cdr3_nt: TGCGCCAGCAGCCAAGTGGCGGAGACGAACACCGGGGAGCTGTTTTTT
j_call: TRBJ2-7; v_call: TRBV18; d_call: TRBD1; cdr3_aa: CASSPDRGGAYEQYF; cdr3_nt: TGTGCCAGCTCACCCGACAGGGGGGGGGCCTACGAGCAGTACTTC
j_call: TRBJ1-2; v_call: TRBV7-9; d_call: TRBD1; cdr3_aa: CASSLADRVYGYTF; cdr3_nt: TGTGCCAGCAGCTTAGCGGACAGGGTCTATGGCTACACCTTC
j_call: TRBJ2-1; v_call: TRBV5-1; d_call: TRBD2; cdr3_aa: CASSLARGGRDEQFF; cdr3_nt: TGCGCCAGCAGCTTGGCACGGGGGGGCAGAGATGAGCAGTTCTTC
j_call: TRBJ2-2; v_call: TRBV14; d_call: NA; cdr3_aa: CASSQVGPVNTGELFF; cdr3_nt: TGTGCCAGCAGCCAAGTTGGGCCGGTGAACACCGGGGAGCTGTTTTTT
j_call: TRBJ1-5; v_call: TRBV28; d_call: NA; cdr3_aa: CASRPIAGRDNQPQHF; cdr3_nt: TGTGCCAGCAGACCTATAGCGGGACGGGACAATCAGCCCCAGCATTTT
j_call: TRBJ1-5; v_call: TRBV5-1; d_call: NA; cdr3_aa: CASSLDGGNQPQHF; cdr3_nt: TGCGCCAGCAGCCTTGACGGAGGAAATCAGCCCCAGCATTTT
j_call: TRBJ1-1; v_call: TRBV29-1; d_call: NA; cdr3_aa: CSVEVVNPGQNTEAFF; cdr3_nt: TGCAGCGTTGAGGTGGTGAACCCAGGGCAGAACACTGAAGCTTTCTTT
j_call: TRBJ2-3; v_call: TRBV25-1; d_call: TRBD1; cdr3_aa: CASSPGTGGTDTQYF; cdr3_nt: TGTGCCAGCAGCCCCGGGACAGGGGGCACAGATACGCAGTATTTT
j_call: TRBJ2-2; v_call: TRBV5-1; d_call: TRBD1; cdr3_aa: CASSLRTGDTGELFF; cdr3_nt: TGCGCCAGCAGCTTAAGGACAGGGGACACCGGGGAGCTGTTTTTT
j_call: TRBJ2-1; v_call: TRBV5-4; d_call: TRBD2; cdr3_aa: CASSPLTSAGGNEQFF; cdr3_nt: TGTGCCAGCAGCCCCCTGACTAGCGCGGGGGGTAATGAGCAGTTCTTC
j_call: TRBJ2-5; v_call: TRBV11-3; d_call: TRBD2; cdr3_aa: CASSRLAGVQETQYF; cdr3_nt: TGTGCCAGCAGCCGACTAGCGGGGGTGCAAGAGACCCAGTACTTC
j_call: TRBJ2-7; v_call: TRBV29-1; d_call: NA; cdr3_aa: CSVEDQAGSYEQYF; cdr3_nt: TGCAGCGTTGAAGATCAGGCAGGGTCCTACGAGCAGTACTTC